This entry features one TCR beta chain sequence. Its antigen is still unknown. This sample is part of a study of cytomegalovirus exposure and HLA in healthy donors. V lost 1 base to trimming and J lost 2 bases; unmatched junction nucleotides: 4. CDR1 and CDR2 (germline): SGHNT, YYREEE (reference sequence). The length of the CDR3 is 16 residues. Regarding the study as a whole: As was reported, the classifier diagnosed cytomegalovirus status with high specificity and sensitivity. There were a few CMV-associated chains whose specificity for CMV antigens was confirmed in vitro. Subsequent analysis found a tendency for first-cohort TCR clusters to co-occur within the 120 or so validation repertoires.

Data came from immunoSEQ multiplex PCR; TCRdb stores just in-frame clones and leaves some out. Among fewer than 130,000 clones listed, roughly nine tenths were seen once. The receptor's source is a woman between 18 and 29 years old in good health and CMV-seronegative. This sequence joins TRBV5-4 and TRBJ2-3, with TRBD2 matching 10 bases. Sequencing input: PBMCs. The CDR3 loop reads CASSLRLAGDTDTQYF. For the CDR3, the DNA is TGTGCCAGCAGCTTGAGGCTAGCGGGGGACACAGATACGCAGTATTTT.